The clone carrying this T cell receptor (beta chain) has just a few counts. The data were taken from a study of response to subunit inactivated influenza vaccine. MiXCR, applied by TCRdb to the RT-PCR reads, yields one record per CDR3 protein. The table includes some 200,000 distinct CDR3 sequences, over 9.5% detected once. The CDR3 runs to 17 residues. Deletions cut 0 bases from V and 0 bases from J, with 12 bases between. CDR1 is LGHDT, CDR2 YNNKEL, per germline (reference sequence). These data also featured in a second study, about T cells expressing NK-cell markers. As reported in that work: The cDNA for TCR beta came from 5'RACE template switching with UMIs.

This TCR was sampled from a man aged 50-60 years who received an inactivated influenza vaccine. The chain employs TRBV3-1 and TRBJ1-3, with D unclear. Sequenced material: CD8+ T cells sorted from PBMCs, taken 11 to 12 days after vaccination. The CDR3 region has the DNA TGTGCCAGCAGCCAAGAGTATGGCGGATCCTCTGGAAACACCATATATTTT. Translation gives CASSQEYGGSSGNTIYF. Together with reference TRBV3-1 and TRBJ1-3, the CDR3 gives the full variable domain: DTAVSQTPKYLVTQMGNDKSIKCEQNLGHDTMYWYKQDSKKFLKIMFSYNNKELIINETVPNRFSPKSPDKAHLNLHINSLELGDSAVYFCASSQEYGGSSGNTIYFGEGSWLTVV.